Below, 20 T cell receptor beta chains from the same sample are listed, as sequenced in a study of blood T cell repertoires in COVID-19. Some clones are missing from TCRdb's copy, which holds only in-frame ones; the method was immunoSEQ multiplex PCR. This sample has under 200,000 clones, with approximately 80% found just once. The sample comprised peripheral blood. Source of these receptors: a man aged 55 to 69 with acute or convalescent COVID-19.

The rearrangement joins TRBV18 to TRBJ2-7, with 7 nucleotides matching TRBD2. Germline CDR1 reads KGHSH; CDR2 reads LQKENI. This CDR3 is built from 16 residues. J gave up 2 bases and V 0 bases, and 7 bases lay outside the gene matches. Here the CDR3 reads CASSPPRSAGAYEQYF. The CDR3 bases are TGTGCCAGCTCACCACCTCGTTCGGCGGGGGCCTACGAGCAGTACTTC.

The V call is TRBV24-1, the J call TRBJ1-2; 7 bases match TRBD1. The CDR3 length is 15 residues. Germline lookup yields CDR1 KGHDR and CDR2 SFDVKD. Trimming at V came to 5 bases and at J to 4 bases, leaving 9 bases not matched to a gene. The DNA of the CDR3 is TGTGCCACCAGTGGGTTACAGGGGAATTTCTATGGCTACACCTTC. This sequence encodes CATSGLQGNFYGYTF.

This CDR3 reads CSASNLDFSNQPQHF. CDR3 in DNA: TGCAGTGCTAGTAACCTGGACTTTAGCAATCAGCCCCAGCATTTT. The chain has TRBV20-1 and TRBJ1-5; D gene unclear. The ends were cut back, 3 bases at V and 0 bases at J, with 12 bases in the middle. The CDR3 is 15 amino acids. In germline, CDR1 is DFQATT, CDR2 SNEGSKA (reference sequence).

The chain is built from TRBV9 and TRBJ2-3; TRBD1 matches 8 bases. The CDR3 sequence is 15 residues long. Trimming at V came to 0 bases and at J to 4 bases, leaving 4 bases not matched to a gene. Germline CDR1 is SGDLS and CDR2 is YYNGEE. CDR3 in DNA: TGTGCCAGCAGCGTAGGGACAGGGAATTCAGATACGCAGTATTTT. Its translation is CASSVGTGNSDTQYF.

This sequence joins TRBV7-2 and TRBJ2-5, with TRBD1 as a possible D gene (5 bases). This CDR3 has 14 residues. V was shortened by 3 bases and J by 0 bases, with 8 bases between the two germline ends. Germline CDR1 SGHTA, CDR2 FQGNSA. The CDR3 reads CASSLATDQETQYF. For the CDR3, the DNA is TGTGCCAGCAGCTTGGCGACAGACCAAGAGACCCAGTACTTC.

The J gene is TRBJ2-4, the V gene TRBV24-1, with D perhaps TRBD1 (7 bases). This CDR3 is built from 12 residues. V was cut by 7 bases and J by 15 bases, with 18 bases left in between. Germline CDR1 is KGHDR and CDR2 is SFDVKD. CDR3 coding DNA: TGTGCCACCAGCGAAACAGGGGCGGGAAGGTACTTC. As protein: CATSETGAGRYF.

The chain has TRBV12-3 or TRBV12-4 and TRBJ2-3; TRBD1 aligns across 9 bases. The CDR3 covers 13 residues. The J segment lost 4 bases and the V segment lost 4 bases, leaving 0 bases of the junction unmatched. DNA of the CDR3: TGTGCCAGCAGTTGGACAGGGGCAGATACGCAGTATTTT. As protein: CASSWTGADTQYF.

At least ten counts were recorded for this clone. J is TRBJ2-2 and V is TRBV11-2; 10 bases map to TRBD2. The V and J ends lost 5 bases and 0 bases, in that order; junction bases with no gene match: 3. The V gene's germline CDR1 is SGHAT and CDR2 FQNNGV. The CDR3 is made up of 16 amino acids. This CDR3 reads CASSPTSGANTGELFF. Written as DNA, the CDR3 is TGTGCCAGCAGCCCCACTAGCGGGGCGAACACCGGGGAGCTGTTTTTT. The complete variable domain, with remaining parts taken from reference TRBV11-2 and TRBJ2-2, reads EAGVAQSPRYKIIEKRQSVAFWCNPISGHATLYWYQQILGQGPKLLIQFQNNGVVDDSQLPKDRFSAERLKGVDSTLKIQPAKLEDSAVYLCASSPTSGANTGELFFGEGSRLTVL.

V gene TRBV7-3 combines with J gene TRBJ2-2, with a possible D match to TRBD1 (6 bases). This CDR3 is 15 amino acids long. V was trimmed by 2 bases and J by 2 bases, leaving 9 bases between them. Germline lookup yields CDR1 SGHTA and CDR2 FQGTGA. The CDR3 loop reads CASSLGQINTGELFF. CDR3 nucleotide sequence: TGTGCCAGCAGCTTAGGACAGATTAACACCGGGGAGCTGTTTTTT. Full variable domain (rest looked up from reference TRBV7-3 and TRBJ2-2): GAGVSQTPSNKVTEKGKYVELRCDPISGHTALYWYRQSLGQGPEFLIYFQGTGAADDSGLPNDRFFAVRPEGSVSTLKIQRTERGDSAVYLCASSLGQINTGELFFGEGSRLTVL.

V gene TRBV15 combines with J gene TRBJ2-6; 7 bases are a match to TRBD1. Per the germline V gene, CDR1 is LNHNV and CDR2 is YYDKDF (reference sequence). J gave up 2 bases and V 7 bases, and 11 bases lay outside the gene matches. This CDR3 is built from 17 residues. CDR3 amino acids: CATTEDRAAPGANVLTF. The CDR3 bases are TGTGCCACCACCGAAGACAGGGCAGCCCCTGGGGCCAACGTCCTGACTTTC.

The chain employs TRBV11-1 and TRBJ2-5; 9 bases are shared with TRBD1. Germline trimming cut 8 bases from V and 3 bases from J; bases unmatched to any gene: 4. This CDR3 comprises 13 residues. Germline V lookup: CDR1 SGHAT, CDR2 FQDESV (reference sequence). CDR3 sequence reads: CASGTGGKETQYF. CDR3 DNA: TGTGCCAGCGGTACAGGGGGCAAAGAGACCCAGTACTTC. Complete variable domain (other parts from reference TRBV11-1 and TRBJ2-5): EAEVAQSPRYKITEKSQAVAFWCDPISGHATLYWYRQILGQGPELLVQFQDESVVDDSQLPKDRFSAERLKGVDSTLKIQPAELGDSAMYLCASGTGGKETQYFGPGTRLLVL.

The chain links TRBV5-6 to TRBJ1-4; D uncertain. V was trimmed by 4 bases and J by 4 bases, leaving 8 bases between them. Germline-derived CDR1 and CDR2 are SGHDT and YYEEEE. This CDR3 comprises 13 residues. The CDR3 coding sequence is TGTGCCAGCAGCGGTAGAGGTAATGAAAAACTGTTTTTT. It specifies CASSGRGNEKLFF.

The V call is TRBV6-2 or TRBV6-3, the J call TRBJ1-2; TRBD1 might be the D (6 bases). Deletions cut 5 bases from V and 3 bases from J, with 7 bases between. The germline V gene has CDR1 MNHEY and CDR2 SVGEGT. The CDR3 sequence is 12 residues long. The CDR3 region is CASSTGYYGYTF. The CDR3 bases are TGTGCCAGCAGTACAGGGTACTATGGCTACACCTTC.

The gene calls are TRBV7-6 and TRBJ2-2, with a weak D call TRBD1 (5 bases). V lost 5 bases to trimming and J lost 1 base, with 11 bases between them. CDR3 length: 15 residues. From germline, CDR1 is SGHVS and CDR2 FNYEAQ. CDR3 sequence reads: CASSPGQWNTGELFF. The CDR3 region has the DNA TGTGCCAGCAGCCCTGGACAATGGAACACCGGGGAGCTGTTTTTT.

The V gene is TRBV19, the J gene TRBJ1-2, with 9 bases identical to TRBD1. Germline V gene data show CDR1 as LNHDA and CDR2 as SQIVND (reference sequence). The CDR3 length is 14 residues. J gave up 7 bases and V 4 bases, and 7 bases lay outside the gene matches. The CDR3 DNA sequence: TGTGCCAGTAGTACGGACAGGGGAATAAGTGGCTACACCTTC. Encoded protein: CASSTDRGISGYTF.

The V call is TRBV5-1, the J call TRBJ1-2, with D tentatively TRBD1 (5 bases). With 1 base removed from V and 3 bases from J, the gap between germline ends came to 10 bases. Germline CDR1 SGHRS, CDR2 YFSETQ. This CDR3 is built from 14 residues. The CDR3 bases are TGCGCCAGCAGCTTGACAGCCAGGGACTATGGCTACACCTTC. It encodes CASSLTARDYGYTF.

The chain is built from TRBV9 and TRBJ2-5; D might be TRBD1 (5 bases). Per the germline V gene, CDR1 is SGDLS and CDR2 is YYNGEE. CDR3 size: 15 residues. V was cut by 0 bases and J by 2 bases, with 11 bases left in between. CDR3 DNA: TGTGCCAGCAGCGTAGCTGGGGCCGCTCAAGAGACCCAGTACTTC. This gives the protein CASSVAGAAQETQYF. The full variable domain, in which reference TRBV9 and TRBJ2-5 provide the parts outside the CDR3, is DSGVTQTPKHLITATGQRVTLRCSPRSGDLSVYWYQQSLDQGLQFLIQYYNGEERAKGNILERFSAQQFPDLHSELNLSSLELGDSALYFCASSVAGAAQETQYFGPGTRLLVL.

This rearrangement joins TRBV19 to TRBJ1-4; 9 positions match TRBD1. The CDR3 covers 14 residues. Trimming cost V 7 bases and J 5 bases; bases outside gene matches: 5. CDR1 is LNHDA, CDR2 SQIVND, per germline (reference sequence). The CDR3 DNA reads as TGTGCCAGTACCCTTGACAGGGGGAATGAAAAACTGTTTTTT. Its protein product is CASTLDRGNEKLFF.

This clone was counted a single time. The V gene is TRBV9, the J gene TRBJ1-3; D gene uncertain. The V gene's germline CDR1 is SGDLS and CDR2 YYNGEE. The germline V and J ends were trimmed by 4 bases and 0 bases, with 14 bases remaining between them. There are 16 residues in the CDR3. CDR3 nucleotide sequence: TGTGCCAGCAGCAAAAGTGGGGAGAGCTCTGGAAACACCATATATTTT. It yields the protein CASSKSGESSGNTIYF.

V gene TRBV18 combines with J gene TRBJ1-1, with D maybe TRBD1 (6 bases). The V gene lost 2 bases and the J gene lost 6 bases, with 13 bases spanning the gap. Germline V gives CDR1 KGHSH, CDR2 LQKENI. CDR3 length equals 14 residues. CDR3 sequence: CASSPNMDSSEAFF. In DNA, the CDR3 is TGTGCCAGCTCACCAAACATGGACAGCTCTGAAGCTTTCTTT.